The present TCR beta chain was sequenced within a study of post-analysis software for immune sequencing data. Study-wide results and limits: Samples sharing a preparation batch grouped tightly together when assessed by F measure. Patients had higher frequencies than controls of five or six TRBV segments, including TRBV5-6, TRBV5-1 and TRBV20-1.

This clonotype has a single count. What it binds is unknown. CDR3 length: 17 amino acids. Germline loops: CDR1 SGHDT, CDR2 YYEEEE. The junction had 12 bases not matched to a gene; V was cut back by 1 base and J by 4 bases. The library was made from cDNA and included unique molecular identifiers. TCRdb reprocessed the PCR reads via MiXCR and lists one record per CDR3 protein. The sample comprises some 890,000 distinct CDR3 sequences, about 50% of which are singletons, and 4.6% rests with the top ten. Sequencing was carried out using blood. V is TRBV5-6 and J is TRBJ2-5, with 8 bases aligning to TRBD1. This receptor was obtained from a girl between 10 and 17 years old with multiple sclerosis. CDR3 sequence reads: CASSLRLTAGGAETQYF. The CDR3 DNA reads as TGTGCCAGCAGCTTGCGGTTGACGGCAGGGGGCGCAGAGACCCAGTACTTC.